The rows below give T cell receptor beta chains drawn from one sample of a study of T cell responses to AZD1222 COVID-19 vaccine. Repertoires were generated with immunoSEQ multiplex PCR, while TCRdb's copy carries only in-frame clones and drops some. The table lists approximately 120,000 clones, just over 90% of them singletons, with around 7.2% in the top ten. Sample: peripheral blood, taken on day 0 of AZD1222 vaccination. Every receptor here comes from an adult in good health. Each CDR3 is given with its conserved first and last residue. Fields, in order: J gene, V gene, D gene, clone size, CDR3 DNA, CDR3 protein. D genes are given only for firm matches. The size entry is marked missing in some rows and otherwise reads once, few, many or a size class.

TRBJ1-4	TRBV27	NA	NA	TGTGCCAGCAGTTTAGCAGGGGCAGAGGGGGAAAAACTGTTTTTT	CASSLAGAEGEKLFF
TRBJ2-7	TRBV3-1/TRBV3-2	NA	NA	TGTGCCAGCAGCCCCACCAGGGTAGACGAGCAGTACTTC	CASSPTRVDEQYF
TRBJ1-1	TRBV28	NA	NA	TGTGCCAGCAGTACCCGAACAGTGAACACTGAAGCTTTCTTT	CASSTRTVNTEAFF
TRBJ1-1	TRBV19	NA	NA	TGTGCCAGTAGTTCCTGGACGAGGAACACTGAAGCTTTCTTT	CASSSWTRNTEAFF
TRBJ1-3	TRBV15	NA	NA	TGTGCCACCAGCAGAGTATCCGACTCTGGAAACACCATATATTTT	CATSRVSDSGNTIYF
TRBJ1-5	TRBV5-6	NA	NA	TGTGCCAGCAGCGTTCACCACGCGGGGAGCAATCAGCCCCAGCATTTT	CASSVHHAGSNQPQHF
TRBJ2-3	TRBV2	NA	NA	TGTGCCAGCGATGGGCAGCTCAGCACAGATACGCAGTATTTT	CASDGQLSTDTQYF
TRBJ2-1	TRBV4-2	TRBD2	once	TGTGCCAGCAGCCAAGAAGTCGGGAGGGACTATTACAATGAGCAGTTCTTC	CASSQEVGRDYYNEQFF
TRBJ2-4	TRBV19	NA	NA	TGTGCCAGTAGCACGGGGCTAGCCATAATGAACATTCAGTACTTC	CASSTGLAIMNIQYF
TRBJ2-1	TRBV7-6	NA	NA	TGTGCCAGCAGCGTAAAGAACAATGAGCAGTTCTTC	CASSVKNNEQFF
TRBJ2-7	TRBV7-2	NA	NA	TGTGCCAGCAGCTTAGAAGGGGGTCGCTCCTACGAGCAGTACTTC	CASSLEGGRSYEQYF
TRBJ2-3	TRBV24-1	TRBD2	NA	TGTGCCACCAGGGGGACTAGCGGGAGTTTAGATACGCAGTATTTT	CATRGTSGSLDTQYF
TRBJ2-3	TRBV7-9	NA	NA	TGTGCCAGCAGCGTACCCCAAGGGCAGTATTTT	CASSVPQGQYF
TRBJ2-7	TRBV28	NA	NA	TGTGCCAGCAGTTTATTTCAGGGGCGAGGGGAGCAGTACTTC	CASSLFQGRGEQYF
TRBJ1-5	TRBV9	NA	NA	TGTGCCAGCAGCGTTGGGGGAAATAGCAATCAGCCCCAGCATTTT	CASSVGGNSNQPQHF
TRBJ2-1	TRBV28	TRBD2	NA	TGTGCCAGCAGTTTACCTAGCGGGAGGGCCAGAGCCTACAATGAGCAGTTCTTC	CASSLPSGRARAYNEQFF
TRBJ2-3	TRBV11-1	TRBD2	NA	TGTGCCAGCAGCTTCTCGGCTAGCGGAAAAGGTGATACGCAGTATTTT	CASSFSASGKGDTQYF
TRBJ2-7	TRBV6-5	TRBD1	NA	TGTGCCAGCAGTACTACCGGGACAGGTCCTCGGGAGCAGTACTTC	CASSTTGTGPREQYF
TRBJ1-5	TRBV10-2	TRBD1	once	TGCGCCAGCAGAGGGACAGAACTTAGCAATCAGCCCCAGCATTTT	CASRGTELSNQPQHF
TRBJ2-5	TRBV6-2/TRBV6-3	TRBD1	NA	TGTGCCAGCAGCAACAGGGGGCTGGGGCAGGAGACCCAGTACTTC	CASSNRGLGQETQYF
TRBJ1-5	TRBV6-2/TRBV6-3	NA	NA	TGTGCCAGCAGTCAGGACTGGGCTCAGCCCCAGCATTTT	CASSQDWAQPQHF
TRBJ2-1	TRBV5-1	NA	NA	TGCGCCAGCAGCCTCGAGAGTGCCCCGGGATACAATGAGCAGTTCTTC	CASSLESAPGYNEQFF
TRBJ1-2	TRBV30	NA	NA	TGTGCCTGGAACGTGGACGGCTACACCTTC	CAWNVDGYTF
TRBJ1-1	TRBV29-1	NA	NA	TGCAGCGTGGCGGGACAAGAGAACACTGAAGCTTTCTTT	CSVAGQENTEAFF
TRBJ2-5	TRBV2	TRBD2	NA	TGTGCCAGCTCCCTTGGACTAGCGGGAGGAGAGACCCAGTACTTC	CASSLGLAGGETQYF
TRBJ1-2	TRBV9	NA	NA	TGTGCCAGCAGCTCCCCCTGGGGCGGACGGGGTGGCTACACCTTC	CASSSPWGGRGGYTF
TRBJ2-7	TRBV6-2/TRBV6-3	TRBD1	NA	TGTGCCAGCAGTTTCAGGGGGTCCTACGAGCAGTACTTC	CASSFRGSYEQYF
TRBJ2-3	TRBV29-1	NA	NA	TGCAGCGTTGAGATAGCCCAGCTGAGGGATACGCAGTATTTT	CSVEIAQLRDTQYF
TRBJ1-2	TRBV19	NA	NA	TGTGCCAGTAGTTACGCGACAGCGAACTATGGCTACACCTTC	CASSYATANYGYTF
TRBJ2-3	TRBV7-9	TRBD2	once	TGTGCCAGCAGTCTCCGCCCCCTGGGACTAGCAACAGATACGCAGTATTTT	CASSLRPLGLATDTQYF
TRBJ2-2	TRBV11-2	NA	NA	TGTGCCAGCAGCTTAGGTGGGGCTAACACCGGGGAGCTGTTTTTT	CASSLGGANTGELFF
TRBJ1-5	TRBV28	TRBD1	NA	TGTGCCAGCAGCGACGACAGGGTTTTGAAGCCCCAGCATTTT	CASSDDRVLKPQHF
TRBJ2-2	TRBV28	NA	once	TGTGCCAGCCAGGAGGACGGCCCTCCCGGGGAGCTGTTTTTT	CASQEDGPPGELFF
TRBJ2-3	TRBV5-1	NA	NA	TGCGCCAGCAGCTTGGACTTCACAGATACGCAGTATTTT	CASSLDFTDTQYF
TRBJ2-3	TRBV5-4	TRBD1	NA	TGTGCCAGCAGCGGAGGACAGGGACGCGGCCCAGATACGCAGTATTTT	CASSGGQGRGPDTQYF
TRBJ2-7	TRBV6-1	NA	NA	TGTGCCAGCAGTGAACAGGGGGGCAACGAGCAGTACTTC	CASSEQGGNEQYF
TRBJ2-3	TRBV28	NA	once	TGTGCCAGCAGTTTTCAGTGGACCGGCCGCACAGATACGCAGTATTTT	CASSFQWTGRTDTQYF
TRBJ1-2	TRBV19	NA	NA	TGTGCCAGCTACTCAGGGAGCTATGGCTACACCTTC	CASYSGSYGYTF
TRBJ2-6	TRBV3-1/TRBV3-2	NA	NA	TGTGCCAGCAGCCAAGGGGTCTCTGGGGCCAACGTCCTGACTTTC	CASSQGVSGANVLTF
TRBJ1-1	TRBV20-1	NA	NA	TGCAGTGCTTCAAGGAACACTGAAGCTTTCTTT	CSASRNTEAFF
TRBJ1-5	TRBV6-5	NA	once	TGTGCCAGCAGTTACTCGGGCCGCAATCAGCCCCAGCATTTT	CASSYSGRNQPQHF